The clone carrying this T cell receptor (beta chain) was recorded at least ten times. Its matching antigen is unknown. The trim removed 5 bases at V and 4 bases at J, leaving 13 bases unmatched. This CDR3 is built from 16 residues. In germline, CDR1 is MDHEN, CDR2 SYDVKM. This record belongs to a study of T cells in Graves' hyperthyroidism and ophthalmopathy. The overall study: Sampling of peripheral blood happened at initial diagnosis, prior to any treatment. Whole-study results and caveats: Ophthalmopathy could be told apart from stable hyperthyroidism with a 13 V-J model. Peripheral blood also featured most of the thyroid clonotypes expanded above 0.001.

TCR beta CDR3 regions were amplified from RNA transcripts. Researchers ran a first-round RT-PCR on the TCR CDR3 using the HTBI primer set. TCRdb analysed the multiplex PCR reads with MiXCR anew, one entry per CDR3 protein. The sample lists about 96,000 distinct CDR3 sequences, roughly 49% occurring once. Graves' hyperthyroidism was deemed stable absent ophthalmopathy progression within 18 months. The clonotype was recovered from a woman between 35 and 50 years old with Graves' hyperthyroidism. Source material: blood. The chain combines TRBV28 with TRBJ2-7, with 8 bases lining up with TRBD1. This chain's CDR3 is CASSRPSPGQGYEQYF. For the CDR3, the DNA is TGTGCCAGCAGTCGCCCCTCGCCTGGACAGGGATACGAGCAGTACTTC.